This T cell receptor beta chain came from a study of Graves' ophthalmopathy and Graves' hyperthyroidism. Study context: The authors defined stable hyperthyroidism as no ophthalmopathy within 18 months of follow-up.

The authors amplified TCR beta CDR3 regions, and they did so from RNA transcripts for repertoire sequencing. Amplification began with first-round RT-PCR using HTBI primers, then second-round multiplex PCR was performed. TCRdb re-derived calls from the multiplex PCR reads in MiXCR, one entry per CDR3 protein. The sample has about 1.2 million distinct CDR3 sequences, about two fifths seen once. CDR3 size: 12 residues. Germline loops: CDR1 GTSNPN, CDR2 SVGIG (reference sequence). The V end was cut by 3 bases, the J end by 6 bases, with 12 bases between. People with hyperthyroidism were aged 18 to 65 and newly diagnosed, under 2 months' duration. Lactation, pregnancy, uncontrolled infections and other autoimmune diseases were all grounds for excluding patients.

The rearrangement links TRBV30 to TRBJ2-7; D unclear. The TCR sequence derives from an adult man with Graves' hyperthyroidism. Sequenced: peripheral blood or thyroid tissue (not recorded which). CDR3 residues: CAWSAPVGEQYF. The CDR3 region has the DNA TGTGCCTGGAGCGCCCCGGTCGGCGAGCAGTACTTC.